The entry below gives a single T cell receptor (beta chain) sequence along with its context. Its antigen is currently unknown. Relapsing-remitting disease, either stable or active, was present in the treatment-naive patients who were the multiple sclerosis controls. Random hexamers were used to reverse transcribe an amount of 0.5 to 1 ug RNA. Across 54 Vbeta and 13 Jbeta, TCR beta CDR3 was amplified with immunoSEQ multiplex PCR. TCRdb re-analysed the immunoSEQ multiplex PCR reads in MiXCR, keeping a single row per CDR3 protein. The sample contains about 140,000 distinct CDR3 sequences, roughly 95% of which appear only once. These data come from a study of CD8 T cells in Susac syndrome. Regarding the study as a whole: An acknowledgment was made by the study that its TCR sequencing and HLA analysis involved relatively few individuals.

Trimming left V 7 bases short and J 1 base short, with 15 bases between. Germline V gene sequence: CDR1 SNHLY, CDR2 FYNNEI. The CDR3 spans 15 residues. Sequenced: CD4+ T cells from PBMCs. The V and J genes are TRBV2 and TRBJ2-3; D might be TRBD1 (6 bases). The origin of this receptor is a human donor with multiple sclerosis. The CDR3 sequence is CASTAQGPGTDTQYF. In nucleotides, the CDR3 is TGTGCCAGCACCGCACAGGGTCCCGGCACAGATACGCAGTATTTT. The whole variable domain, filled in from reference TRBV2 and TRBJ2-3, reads EPEVTQTPSHQVTQMGQEVILRCVPISNHLYFYWYRQILGQKVEFLVSFYNNEISEKSEIFDDQFSVERPDGSNFTLKIRSTKLEDSAMYFCASTAQGPGTDTQYFGPGTRLTVL.